These 21 T cell receptor beta chains were all obtained from the same sample, sequenced in a study of response to subunit inactivated influenza vaccine. TCRdb re-called the RT-PCR reads with MiXCR, one entry per CDR3 protein. The sample has more than 500,000 distinct CDR3 sequences, about 10% seen once; the top ten hold around 10%. Separately, the same data were catalogued under a study of T cells expressing NK-cell markers. That investigation notes: Libraries used 5'RACE template switching adding universal primer site and UMIs.

The input for sequencing was PBMCs from blood, taken on the day of vaccination. The receptor set was obtained from a man over 45 who received an inactivated influenza vaccine.

The chain links TRBV7-2 to TRBJ2-3; 8 nucleotides agree with TRBD2. The CDR3 is 16 residues long. J lost 4 bases, V lost 0 bases, and 6 bases had no gene match. Germline V CDR1 and CDR2: SGHTA, FQGNSA. The CDR3 DNA follows: TGTGCCAGCAGCTTAGCCTTTGCGGGAGGCGCAGATACGCAGTATTTT. Its translation is CASSLAFAGGADTQYF.

The chain has TRBV19 and TRBJ1-2; D is ambiguous. V shed 6 bases and J shed 8 bases, with 19 bases lying between them. CDR3 length: 14 amino acids. From germline, CDR1 is LNHDA and CDR2 SQIVND (reference sequence). The CDR3 bases are TGTGCCAGTAGCCACCCGGACGGGTACGACGGCTACACCTTC. Amino acid sequence: CASSHPDGYDGYTF.

There are many counts of this clonotype. V gene TRBV10-3 combines with J gene TRBJ2-2; D might be TRBD2 (5 bases). Trimming removed 10 bases from V and 1 base from J, with 16 bases in between. CDR3 size: 15 residues. Germline CDR1 is ENHRY and CDR2 is SYGVKD. The CDR3 region is CATIRELLNTGELFF. CDR3 DNA: TGTGCCACGATAAGGGAGTTATTGAACACCGGGGAGCTGTTTTTT.

The V call is TRBV12-3 or TRBV12-4, the J call TRBJ2-2, with 7 bases that match TRBD1. The V and J ends lost 7 bases and 3 bases, in that order; junction bases with no gene match: 8. The CDR3 runs 15 residues. Written as DNA, the CDR3 is TGTGCCAGCAAGACCGGGACAGCGTACACCGGGGAGCTGTTTTTT. This encodes CASKTGTAYTGELFF.

In its sample, this clonotype was seen a few times. The chain couples TRBV10-2 to TRBJ1-4, with no clear D. Germline CDR1 and CDR2: WSHSY and SAAADI. This CDR3 spans 17 amino acids. Trimming removed 0 bases at V and 5 bases at J, with 16 bases between. The CDR3 protein is CASSESKGGIGNEKLFF. Written as DNA, the CDR3 is TGCGCCAGCAGTGAGTCGAAAGGAGGGATCGGAAATGAAAAACTGTTTTTT.

This chain uses TRBV7-2 with TRBJ2-7; D gene ambiguous. V lost 3 bases and J lost 3, with 15 bases in between. Germline CDR1 is SGHTA and CDR2 is FQGNSA. The CDR3 is 15 amino acids. The CDR3 reads CASSFGPRKFYEQYF. The CDR3 region has the DNA TGTGCCAGCAGCTTCGGCCCAAGGAAATTCTACGAGCAGTACTTC.

This clonotype was detected only a few times. This chain uses TRBV28 with TRBJ2-7, with D hard to call. The CDR3 length is 15 residues. Germline CDR1 MDHEN, CDR2 SYDVKM. Deletions cut 2 bases from V and 9 bases from J, with 20 bases between. The CDR3 region has the DNA TGTGCCAGCAGTTTAGAGGCAGGTCAGGATAGTGGGCAGTACTTC. Translating gives CASSLEAGQDSGQYF.

The CDR3 sequence is CASSQMTGDLYEQYF. The CDR3 DNA reads as TGTGCCAGCAGCCAAATGACAGGGGATCTCTACGAGCAGTACTTC. The chain couples TRBV3-1 to TRBJ2-7; TRBD1 aligns across 8 bases. CDR1 and CDR2 (germline): LGHDT, YNNKEL (reference sequence). Germline trimming cut 2 bases from V and 3 bases from J; bases unmatched to any gene: 6. This CDR3 has 15 amino acids.

The chain employs TRBV10-2 and TRBJ2-3, with a tentative D call TRBD2 (6 bases). CDR3 length: 15 amino acids. Germline lookup yields CDR1 WSHSY and CDR2 SAAADI. V was clipped by 7 bases and J by 2 bases, with 16 bases between them. The chain's CDR3 is CASKRGLTDTDTQYF. CDR3 DNA sequence: TGCGCCAGCAAACGAGGACTAACGGACACAGATACGCAGTATTTT.

The gene calls are TRBV9 and TRBJ1-2; D gene unclear. Germline assignment: CDR1 SGDLS and CDR2 YYNGEE. The CDR3 extends over 13 amino acids. V shed 0 bases and J shed 4 bases, with 7 bases lying between them. The CDR3 DNA sequence: TGTGCCAGCAGCGTAGTCCCGGCCTATGGCTACACCTTC. Translation: CASSVVPAYGYTF.

The chain carries TRBV2 and TRBJ1-6, with TRBD1 as a possible D gene (5 bases). Trimming left V 6 bases short and J 7 bases short, with 16 bases between. The CDR3 runs to 15 residues. CDR1 is SNHLY, CDR2 FYNNEI, per germline. In DNA, the CDR3 is TGTGCCAGCAGCCCGTTGGGACCTCTAAATTCACCCCTCCACTTT. It codes for CASSPLGPLNSPLHF.

This clonotype occurred a few times. The rearrangement joins TRBV12-3 or TRBV12-4 to TRBJ2-5; 8 nucleotides line up with TRBD1. V dropped 5 bases and J dropped 4; count of bases not matched to a gene: 6. This CDR3 is 14 amino acids long. CDR3 residues: CASSPGQGRETQYF. DNA for the CDR3: TGTGCCAGCAGTCCAGGACAGGGTAGAGAGACCCAGTACTTC.

This chain connects TRBV28 to TRBJ2-5, with TRBD1 matching over 8 bases. The CDR3 covers 14 residues. V trimming: 6 bases; J trimming: 5 bases; junction bases outside the gene matches: 8. Germline CDR1 MDHEN, CDR2 SYDVKM. CDR3 coding DNA: TGTGCCAGCAGCCGGGGACAGGTCCGGGAGACCCAGTACTTC. It translates to CASSRGQVRETQYF.

The CDR3 DNA is TGCGCCAGCAGCGACGGGAGGTCTGGAGAGACCCAGTACTTC. Translating it yields CASSDGRSGETQYF. The chain uses TRBV5-1 and TRBJ2-5; 7 bases line up with TRBD2. The CDR3 contains 14 residues. V shed 4 bases and J 4 bases; nucleotides not matched to a gene: 7. Germline V lookup: CDR1 SGHRS, CDR2 YFSETQ. Full variable domain (outside the CDR3, taken from reference TRBV5-1 and TRBJ2-5): KAGVTQTPRYLIKTRGQQVTLSCSPISGHRSVSWYQQTPGQGLQFLFEYFSETQRNKGNFPGRFSGRQFSNSRSEMNVSTLELGDSALYLCASSDGRSGETQYFGPGTRLLVL.

This clonotype appeared a few times. The chain recombines TRBV2 with TRBJ2-7, with 8 bases identical to TRBD1. The length of the CDR3 is 13 residues. V lost 4 bases, J lost 3 bases, and 2 bases stayed unmatched. The germline V gene has CDR1 SNHLY and CDR2 FYNNEI. CDR3 region: CASSADRDYEQYF. The CDR3 nucleotides read TGTGCCAGCAGTGCGGACAGGGACTACGAGCAGTACTTC.

This clonotype was found many times. The genes are TRBV10-3 and TRBJ2-3; D not certain. Trimming shortened V by 0 bases and J by 2 bases, and 9 bases separated the two germline ends. CDR3 length: 15 residues. Germline assignment: CDR1 ENHRY and CDR2 SYGVKD. CDR3 in amino acids: CAISESPAVTDTQYF. The CDR3 nucleotides are TGTGCCATCAGTGAGTCCCCCGCAGTCACAGATACGCAGTATTTT.

In regard to this clonotype: This may be a read error: a much more frequent sequence differs by one nucleotide. The chain recombines TRBV3-1 with TRBJ1-2; D not resolved. Trimming removed 3 bases from V and 3 bases from J, with 2 bases in between. This CDR3 spans 11 amino acids. Germline CDR1 reads LGHDT; CDR2 reads YNNKEL (reference sequence). DNA of the CDR3: TGTGCCAGCAGCCATTACTATGGCTACACCTTC. Translating gives CASSHYYGYTF.

The gene calls are TRBV29-1 and TRBJ2-7; no definite D call. Per the germline V gene, CDR1 is SQVTM and CDR2 is ANQGSEA. V shed 4 bases and J shed 3 bases, with 13 bases lying between them. The CDR3 totals 13 residues. CDR3 bases: TGCAGCGTTGGAGCCGGCACAGACTACGAGCAGTACTTC. Amino acid sequence: CSVGAGTDYEQYF.

This clonotype was observed at least ten times. The rearrangement links TRBV5-1 to TRBJ2-1; 10 positions match TRBD1. Looked up from germline, CDR1 is SGHRS and CDR2 is YFSETQ. The ends lost 4 bases at V and 2 bases at J; junction bases unmatched: 3. The CDR3 runs to 15 residues. CDR3 coding DNA: TGCGCCAGCAGCCGGGGGACAGGGGCCTACAATGAGCAGTTCTTC. Its translation: CASSRGTGAYNEQFF. The full variable domain, with the rest looked up from reference TRBV5-1 and TRBJ2-1, is KAGVTQTPRYLIKTRGQQVTLSCSPISGHRSVSWYQQTPGQGLQFLFEYFSETQRNKGNFPGRFSGRQFSNSRSEMNVSTLELGDSALYLCASSRGTGAYNEQFFGPGTRLTVL.

This clonotype was seen at least ten times. The chain combines TRBV5-1 with TRBJ2-7; maybe TRBD2 (6 bases). The CDR3 loop spans 14 amino acids. Per the germline V gene, CDR1 is SGHRS and CDR2 is YFSETQ. V lost 4 bases and J lost 9, with 20 bases in between. This CDR3 is CASSTSRGGQRQYF. CDR3 bases: TGCGCCAGCAGCACCTCGCGGGGCGGACAAAGGCAGTACTTC.

This sequence joins TRBV20-1 and TRBJ2-7; TRBD2 matches at 9 bases. Looked up from germline, CDR1 is DFQATT and CDR2 is SNEGSKA (reference sequence). J lost 4 bases, V lost 3 bases, and 7 bases had no gene match. This CDR3 is built from 14 residues. The DNA of the CDR3 is TGCAGTGCTAGTCTGCGGGAGGGCTCATACGAGCAGTACTTC. It translates to CSASLREGSYEQYF.